The 15 T cell receptor beta chains below were found in one sample sequenced in a study of CD8+ T cells in alopecia areata. Reverse transcription of extracted RNA yielded cDNA, which provided the sequencing template. This table comes from immunoSEQ multiplex PCR, and its TCRdb copy is limited to in-frame clones, with some not included. The sample contains about 130,000 clones, almost 50% of which appear only once. The sequences come from CD8+ T cells sorted from blood, collected at week 0. The receptors originated from a human donor with alopecia areata.

The V gene is TRBV19, the J gene TRBJ1-1; D is ambiguous. Germline V gene sequence: CDR1 LNHDA, CDR2 SQIVND (reference sequence). The V end lost 3 bases, the J end lost 5 bases, and 7 bases lay between the germline ends. The CDR3 length is 12 residues. CDR3 amino acids: CASSMGRTEAFF. The CDR3 DNA reads TGTGCCAGTAGTATGGGGAGGACTGAAGCTTTCTTT.

The chain is built from TRBV5-1 and TRBJ2-1; TRBD2 matches at 9 bases. Trimming at V came to 0 bases and at J to 0 bases, leaving 7 bases not matched to a gene. The germline V gene encodes CDR1 SGHRS and CDR2 YFSETQ. The CDR3 is 18 amino acids. This CDR3 reads CASSLGPSGESSYNEQFF. The CDR3 bases are TGCGCCAGCAGCTTGGGGCCTAGCGGGGAGAGCTCCTACAATGAGCAGTTCTTC.

The chain has TRBV27 and TRBJ2-1; 8 bases fit TRBD2. Germline V gene sequence: CDR1 MNHEY, CDR2 SMNVEV (reference sequence). This CDR3 contains 15 residues. The V gene end was trimmed by 7 bases and the J gene end by 6 bases; junction bases not matched to a gene: 11. CDR3 sequence reads: CASTSIRGGPNEQFF. As DNA, the CDR3 is TGTGCCAGCACCTCCATTCGGGGGGGGCCCAATGAGCAGTTCTTC.

The chain recombines TRBV2 with TRBJ1-6, with D hard to call. Trimming took off 2 bases at V and 3 bases at J, with 8 bases between the two ends. This CDR3 has 15 residues. The germline gives CDR1 SNHLY, CDR2 FYNNEI. CDR3 in DNA: TGTGCCAGCAGTGAAACGGCAAACTATAATTCACCCCTCCACTTT. This encodes CASSETANYNSPLHF. The full variable domain, rest sourced from reference TRBV2 and TRBJ1-6, is EPEVTQTPSHQVTQMGQEVILRCVPISNHLYFYWYRQILGQKVEFLVSFYNNEISEKSEIFDDQFSVERPDGSNFTLKIRSTKLEDSAMYFCASSETANYNSPLHFGNGTRLTVT.

The V gene is TRBV2, the J gene TRBJ2-5; D may be TRBD1 or TRBD2 (5 bases each). Germline-derived CDR1 and CDR2 are SNHLY and FYNNEI. Between the trimmed V and J ends, which lost 1 base and 1 base, there was a span of 10 bases. The CDR3 covers 15 residues. The CDR3 bases are TGTGCCAGCAGTGAAGGGGGGTACAGCCAAGAGACCCAGTACTTC. Translated: CASSEGGYSQETQYF.

The CDR3 spells CASSTVGTSSYEQYF. In DNA form, the CDR3 reads TGCGCCAGCAGCACGGTCGGGACTAGCTCCTACGAGCAGTACTTC. The J gene is TRBJ2-7, the V gene TRBV5-1, with 8 nucleotides matching TRBD2. Germline V gives CDR1 SGHRS, CDR2 YFSETQ. The CDR3 contains 15 residues. The J segment lost 0 bases and the V segment lost 4 bases, leaving 6 bases of the junction unmatched.

This clone was counted between two and nine times. The chain uses TRBV5-1 and TRBJ2-7, with D maybe TRBD2 (5 bases). V lost 0 bases and J 9 bases, leaving 10 bases between the germline ends. The CDR3 contains 12 residues. Germline CDR1 SGHRS, CDR2 YFSETQ. CDR3 DNA: TGCGCCAGCAGCTTGGATTACGAGGGGCAGTACTTC. Translation: CASSLDYEGQYF.

The chain employs TRBV30 and TRBJ1-6; 10 nucleotides match TRBD1. J was trimmed by 9 bases and V by 2 bases; bases with no gene match: 4. The CDR3 runs 14 residues. The germline CDR1 and CDR2 sequences are GTSNPN and SVGIG (reference sequence). The CDR3 DNA follows: TGTGCCTGGAGTTCCGGGACAGGGGTTTCACCCCTCCACTTT. This gives the protein CAWSSGTGVSPLHF.

This clone was seen just once. This chain links TRBV29-1 with TRBJ2-7; 12 bases line up with TRBD1. V trimming: 7 bases; J trimming: 3 bases; junction bases outside the gene matches: 10. Germline CDR1 SQVTM, CDR2 ANQGSEA. The CDR3 contains 15 residues. This CDR3 is CSAVGGQGAFYEQYF. The CDR3 DNA reads TGCAGCGCGGTCGGGGGACAGGGGGCCTTCTACGAGCAGTACTTC.

A single count supports this clone. The chain recombines TRBV7-2 with TRBJ2-3; TRBD2 aligns across 9 bases. CDR3 length: 16 residues. CDR1 and CDR2 from the germline V gene are SGHTA and FQGNSA. V lost 4 bases to trimming and J lost 1 base; unmatched junction nucleotides: 6. The CDR3 spells CASSSLAGWGTDTQYF. CDR3 nucleotide sequence: TGTGCCAGCAGCTCGCTAGCGGGGTGGGGCACAGATACGCAGTATTTT.

This chain connects TRBV4-3 to TRBJ1-5; the D is unclear. The germline gives CDR1 LGHNA, CDR2 YSLEER. This CDR3 region has 14 residues. Trimming shortened V by 1 base and J by 4 bases, and 8 bases separated the two germline ends. DNA of the CDR3: TGCGCCAGCAGCCAAGGTTTAGAAAATCAGCCCCAGCATTTT. It is translated as CASSQGLENQPQHF.

The V gene is TRBV5-6, the J gene TRBJ2-7, with D hard to call. CDR1 and CDR2 (germline): SGHDT, YYEEEE. Trimming took 4 bases from V and 2 from J, leaving 7 bases between them. This CDR3 has 12 amino acids. DNA for the CDR3: TGTGCCAGCAGCCTAATTACCTACGAGCAGTACTTC. It translates to CASSLITYEQYF.

In its sample, this clone was seen a few times. This chain joins TRBV29-1 and TRBJ2-7, with D unresolved. Germline V gives CDR1 SQVTM, CDR2 ANQGSEA. The CDR3 has 15 amino acids. V was clipped by 4 bases and J by 2 bases, with 18 bases between them. For the CDR3, the DNA is TGCAGCGTTGTTTTAAGTTGGACGGAGACCTACGAGCAGTACTTC. Translating gives CSVVLSWTETYEQYF.

In DNA form, the CDR3 reads TGCAGCGTTGTAGAACGTGGGGCCAACGTCCTGACTTTC. This sequence encodes CSVVERGANVLTF. This chain joins TRBV29-1 and TRBJ2-6, with D hard to call. Deletions cut 4 bases from V and 3 bases from J, with 7 bases between. Germline CDR1 is SQVTM and CDR2 is ANQGSEA. This CDR3 has 13 amino acids.

This clone was recorded a few times. The rearrangement links TRBV9 to TRBJ1-3; no clear D. V was cut by 1 base and J by 4 bases, with 3 bases left in between. The CDR3 has 12 residues. Germline CDR1 and CDR2: SGDLS and YYNGEE. For the CDR3, the DNA is TGTGCCAGCAGCGTACCCGGAAACACCATATATTTT. It yields the protein CASSVPGNTIYF.